Listed below are T cell receptor beta chains from one sample, sequenced in a study of blood T cells in healthy people across ages. TCRdb called the 5' RACE reads again in MiXCR, with one record for every CDR3 protein. This sample has more than 450,000 distinct CDR3 sequences, with about 27% found just once. This sample also appeared in a second study, on T cells of mothers and their children.

The material sequenced was blood. The source is a boy between 2 and 10 years old in good health. Both conserved end residues are part of each CDR3. D genes are given only for firm matches. The listing skips clone size in some rows; elsewhere it reads once, few, many or a size class.

many,-,13,TRBV5-1,TRBJ2-2,TGCGCCAGCAGCTTCGCCGGGCCCGGGGAGCTGTTTTTT,CASSFAGPGELFF
-,-,15,TRBV6-4,TRBJ1-2,TGTGCCAGCAGTGAATCGTCAGGGGCGGACTATGGCTACACCTTC,CASSESSGADYGYTF
few,TRBD2,14,TRBV12-3/TRBV12-4,TRBJ2-5,TGTGCCAGCAGTAGTAGCGGGACCCAAGAGACCCAGTACTTC,CASSSSGTQETQYF
-,TRBD2,14,TRBV5-5,TRBJ2-5,TGTGCCAGCAGCGAACTAGCGGGCGGAGAGACCCAGTACTTC,CASSELAGGETQYF
few,-,15,TRBV12-3/TRBV12-4,TRBJ2-3,TGTGCCAGCAGTGGGGTTAGTTTCCGCACAGATACGCAGTATTTT,CASSGVSFRTDTQYF
few,TRBD2,16,TRBV4-3,TRBJ2-3,TGCGCCAGCAGCCTGGGACTAGCGGGGCGCACAGATACGCAGTATTTT,CASSLGLAGRTDTQYF
few,-,13,TRBV7-8,TRBJ2-2,TGTGCCAGCAGCTTAATTGCTCCCGGGGAGCTGTTTTTT,CASSLIAPGELFF
-,-,16,TRBV7-9,TRBJ2-4,TGTGCCAGCAGCAATCCGACTAAACTAGCCAAAAACATTCAGTGCTTC,CASSNPTKLAKNIQCF
few,-,14,TRBV6-5,TRBJ2-7,TGTGCCAGCAGTCGTGGCCTCGGGGCCTACGAGCAGTACTTC,CASSRGLGAYEQYF
few,-,11,TRBV10-3,TRBJ2-5,TGTGCCATCAGTGGCGCGGATACCCAGTACTTC,CAISGADTQYF
-,-,14,TRBV4-1,TRBJ1-2,TGCGCCAGCAGCCAGGCGGGATCTCTCTATGGCTACACCTTC,CASSQAGSLYGYTF
few,TRBD2,15,TRBV6-6,TRBJ2-3,TGTGCCAGCAGTTCCGGGACTAGCGGAGTGGATACGCAGTATTTT,CASSSGTSGVDTQYF
many,-,16,TRBV6-1,TRBJ2-2,TGTGCCAGCAGTGAGAGCGTGGTGCGGAATGCAGGGGAGCTGTTTTTT,CASSESVVRNAGELFF
few,TRBD1,18,TRBV5-1,TRBJ1-2,TGCGCCAGCAGCTTGGCCGGTCAGGGGGGAGATCGGAACTATGGCTACACCTTC,CASSLAGQGGDRNYGYTF
few,-,14,TRBV2,TRBJ2-5,TGTGCCAGCAGTGAGTGGTCTAGCAGGGAGACCCAGTACTTC,CASSEWSSRETQYF
few,-,18,TRBV15,TRBJ2-5,TGTGCCACCAGCAGAGCGGGGTCCGCAAGGGGCATCCAAGAGACCCAGTACTTC,CATSRAGSARGIQETQYF
few,-,12,TRBV3-1,TRBJ2-5,TGTGCCAGCGGGTTTGGGTCGGAGACCCAGTACTTC,CASGFGSETQYF
-,-,14,TRBV9,TRBJ2-5,TGTGCCAGCAGCTCAGGAGCTGGGCAAGAGACCCAGTACTTC,CASSSGAGQETQYF
-,-,17,TRBV14,TRBJ2-7,TGTGCCAGCAGCCTAGGTTCTCTAGGAGGGACACCCAAGGAGCAGTACTTC,CASSLGSLGGTPKEQYF
few,-,14,TRBV5-1,TRBJ2-7,TGCGCCAGCAGCAAAGGGGAGGGGGCCTACGAGCAGTACTTC,CASSKGEGAYEQYF
-,-,16,TRBV2,TRBJ2-3,TGTGCCAGCACGGAGGAGGGGCGGGGTGGCACAGATACGCAGTATTTT,CASTEEGRGGTDTQYF
few,-,13,TRBV4-3,TRBJ2-2,TGCGCCAGCAGCGCCAGGAACACCGGGGAGCTGTTTTTT,CASSARNTGELFF
few,TRBD1,14,TRBV3-1,TRBJ1-2,TGTGCCAGCAGCCTACAGGGGTTCAACTATGGCTACACCTTC,CASSLQGFNYGYTF
-,-,14,TRBV4-2,TRBJ2-7,TGTGCCAGCAGCCAAGATGCTGGAACCTACGAGCAGTACTTC,CASSQDAGTYEQYF
-,TRBD1,13,TRBV29-1,TRBJ2-7,TGCAGCGTTGAGACAGGGTCGGGGTACGAGCAGTACTTC,CSVETGSGYEQYF
-,-,15,TRBV4-2,TRBJ1-5,TGTGCCAGCAGCCGAGGTCGGGGGAACAATCAGCCCCAGCATTTT,CASSRGRGNNQPQHF
-,-,13,TRBV18,TRBJ2-1,TGTGCCAGCTCACCTCCCTCGCCCAATGAGCAGTTCTTC,CASSPPSPNEQFF
-,TRBD2,18,TRBV7-2,TRBJ2-5,TGTGCCAGCAGCTTAGAGGGTGGTAGCGGGAGACCCCGGGAGACCCAGTACTTC,CASSLEGGSGRPRETQYF
-,TRBD2,15,TRBV11-2,TRBJ2-2,TGTGCCAGCAGCTTAGAGGAGCGGGGAACCGGGGAGCTGTTTTTT,CASSLEERGTGELFF
many,-,14,TRBV29-1,TRBJ2-5,TGCAGCGTTGAAAAGGGTCCGGTCCAAGAGACCCAGTACTTC,CSVEKGPVQETQYF
-,-,17,TRBV5-1,TRBJ2-5,TGCGCCAGCAGCTTGGCGTTATTAACCGCAGGTGGGGAGACCCAGTACTTC,CASSLALLTAGGETQYF
-,TRBD2,14,TRBV5-4,TRBJ2-2,TGTGCCAGCAGCCGGGAGGGCGGCACCGGGGAGCTGTTTTTT,CASSREGGTGELFF
-,TRBD2,16,TRBV7-2,TRBJ2-4,TGTGCCAGCAGCTCGACTAGCGGGGGAACCAAAAACATTCAGTACTTC,CASSSTSGGTKNIQYF
few,-,14,TRBV7-2,TRBJ1-5,TGTGCCAGCAGCTTCGGGGGGGTCAATCAGCCCCAGCATTTT,CASSFGGVNQPQHF
-,-,14,TRBV18,TRBJ2-1,TGTGCCAGCTCACAGGGGACACCCAACAATGAGCAGTTCTTC,CASSQGTPNNEQFF
-,-,13,TRBV5-5,TRBJ1-2,TGTGCCAGCAGTCAACAGGGAACCTATGGCTACACCTTC,CASSQQGTYGYTF
-,-,12,TRBV5-1,TRBJ1-6,TGCGCCAGCAGCTTGGACTATTCACCCCTCCACTTT,CASSLDYSPLHF